Below, 10 T cell receptor beta chains from the same sample are listed, as sequenced in a study of sequential checkpoint blockade in melanoma. Treatment defined: randomized to nivolumab then ipilimumab (arm A) or the reverse (arm B). Profiled with immunoSEQ multiplex PCR; TCRdb holds only in-frame clones, not every one. The sample yields thousands of clones, approximately 23% seen once. The sequences come from tumor tissue (inferred from file names), collected from a patient given nivolumab and ipilimumab in sequence. These TCRs come from a human donor with melanoma.

This clone was counted between two and nine times. The rearrangement links TRBV28 to TRBJ2-2, with D perhaps matching TRBD1 (6 bases). CDR1 and CDR2 from the germline V gene are MDHEN and SYDVKM. V gave up 6 bases and J gave up 2 bases, with 13 bases separating them. The CDR3 sequence is 15 residues long. The CDR3 DNA follows: TGTGCCAGCAGGCCAACGGACAGAAACACCGGGGAGCTGTTTTTT. Translation gives CASRPTDRNTGELFF.

This clone was recorded only once. The V gene is TRBV5-1, the J gene TRBJ1-1; TRBD1 aligns across 8 bases. This CDR3 comprises 14 residues. Looked up from germline, CDR1 is SGHRS and CDR2 is YFSETQ. After removal of 3 bases from V and 5 bases from J, the junction contained 6 bases not matched to a gene. Written as DNA, the CDR3 is TGCGCCAGCAGCTATTCAGGGGGCCTGACTGAAGCTTTCTTT. This encodes CASSYSGGLTEAFF.

This clone counts as large. V is TRBV19 and J is TRBJ1-1; 8 bases match TRBD1. The CDR3 has 14 residues. Trimming cost V 3 bases and J 4 bases; bases outside gene matches: 4. Germline V gives CDR1 LNHDA, CDR2 SQIVND (reference sequence). This CDR3 reads CASSIFDRGTEAFF. CDR3 DNA: TGTGCCAGTAGTATCTTTGACAGGGGCACTGAAGCTTTCTTT.

This CDR3 is CASSPQWGETQYF. CDR3 DNA sequence: TGTGCCAGCAGCCCACAATGGGGAGAGACCCAGTACTTC. The chain recombines TRBV7-4 with TRBJ2-5; D is unclear. This CDR3 spans 13 amino acids. The V and J ends lost 5 bases and 4 bases respectively, with 11 bases between them. Germline V lookup: CDR1 SGHVT, CDR2 SQSDAQ. Variable domain in full (rest from reference TRBV7-4 and TRBJ2-5): GAGVSQSPRYKVAKRGRDVALRCDSISGHVTLYWYRQTLGQGSEVLTYSQSDAQRDKSGRPSGRFSAERPERSVSTLKIQRTEQGDSAVYLCASSPQWGETQYFGPGTRLLVL.

In its sample, this clone was seen once. The chain has TRBV5-1 and TRBJ2-2; D unclear. V lost 1 base, J lost 3 bases, and 13 bases lay in between. Germline CDR1 is SGHRS and CDR2 is YFSETQ. CDR3 size: 16 residues. CDR3 sequence (DNA): TGCGCCAGCAGCTTGTCCGCGGAGAGCTACACCGGGGAGCTGTTTTTT. The encoded protein is CASSLSAESYTGELFF.

This chain joins TRBV6-8 and TRBJ2-1; no reliable D call. The CDR3 length is 12 residues. CDR1 is MNHGY, CDR2 SAAAGT, per germline. V dropped 0 bases and J dropped 10 bases, with 7 bases sitting between them. This chain's CDR3 is CASSYSKREQFF. CDR3 bases: TGTGCCAGCAGTTACTCGAAAAGGGAGCAGTTCTTC.

The sample holds a few counts of this clone. The J gene is TRBJ2-6, the V gene TRBV11-3; D is perhaps TRBD1 (5 bases). CDR1 is SGHNT and CDR2 is YENEEA in the germline V gene. The CDR3 has 15 amino acids. Trimming removed 3 bases at V and 4 bases at J, with 10 bases between. CDR3 DNA sequence: TGTGCCAGCAGCTTTAAGGGGTCGGGGGCCAACGTCCTGACTTTC. Translated: CASSFKGSGANVLTF.

The sample holds many counts of this clone. The chain joins TRBV6-8 to TRBJ2-5; 15 bases agree with TRBD2. From germline, CDR1 is MNHGY and CDR2 SAAAGT. This CDR3 has 15 amino acids. V lost 4 bases, J lost 9 bases, and 6 bases stayed unmatched. Written as DNA, the CDR3 is TGTGCCAGCAGTTTGGGACTAGCGGGAGGCGGGGCCCAGTACTTC. Its protein is CASSLGLAGGGAQYF.

This clone was detected only a few times. The V and J genes are TRBV4-1 and TRBJ2-7, with 12 positions matching TRBD1. The trim removed 4 bases at V and 3 bases at J, leaving 4 bases unmatched. In germline, CDR1 is MGHRA, CDR2 YSYEKL. This CDR3 region has 15 residues. CDR3 bases: TGCGCCAGCAGCCCGGGACAGGGGGCGGACTACGAGCAGTACTTC. Encoded protein: CASSPGQGADYEQYF.

The chain employs TRBV14 and TRBJ1-3; no clear D gene. V was clipped by 0 bases and J by 3 bases, with 9 bases between them. This CDR3 region has 15 residues. Germline values: CDR1 SGHDN, CDR2 FVKESK. CDR3 protein: CASSQDTGSGNTIYF. The CDR3 bases are TGTGCCAGCAGCCAAGATACGGGTAGTGGAAACACCATATATTTT. Looking up the rest from reference TRBV14 and TRBJ1-3 gives the full variable domain: EAGVTQFPSHSVIEKGQTVTLRCDPISGHDNLYWYRRVMGKEIKFLLHFVKESKQDESGMPNNRFLAERTGGTYSTLKVQPAELEDSGVYFCASSQDTGSGNTIYFGEGSWLTVV.